Listed here are 5 T cell receptor beta chains from one sample, sequenced in a study of cytomegalovirus exposure and HLA in healthy donors. The repertoire was sequenced with immunoSEQ multiplex PCR; TCRdb's copy has only in-frame clones and lacks some. The sample includes some 48,000 clones, 88% of them seen just once. The sequenced material came from PBMCs. Receptors were obtained from a woman aged 25 to 39 in good health and CMV-seronegative.

This chain uses TRBV5-1 with TRBJ1-5; D is undetermined. Germline values: CDR1 SGHRS, CDR2 YFSETQ. The CDR3 loop spans 15 amino acids. V was shortened by 1 base and J by 0 bases, with 8 bases between the two germline ends. The CDR3 nucleotides read TGCGCCAGCAGCTTGAACAGTAATAGCAATCAGCCCCAGCATTTT. Protein product: CASSLNSNSNQPQHF.

The chain combines TRBV7-2 with TRBJ2-3; TRBD2 aligns across 10 bases. J gave up 5 bases and V 6 bases, and 8 bases lay outside the gene matches. Looked up from germline, CDR1 is SGHTA and CDR2 is FQGNSA. The CDR3 loop spans 15 amino acids. The CDR3 reads CASSSSGRARDTQYF. CDR3 nucleotides: TGTGCCAGCAGTTCTAGCGGGAGAGCCCGAGATACGCAGTATTTT.

This clone has a single count. This chain connects TRBV10-3 to TRBJ2-1; TRBD2 might be the D (6 bases). V shed 8 bases and J shed 7 bases, with 15 bases lying between them. Looked up from germline, CDR1 is ENHRY and CDR2 is SYGVKD. This CDR3 is 13 amino acids long. The CDR3 coding sequence is TGTGCCATCGGATCCAGGCGGGATAATGAGCAGTTCTTC. Residues: CAIGSRRDNEQFF.

This sequence joins TRBV6-1 and TRBJ2-3, with 11 bases lining up with TRBD2. Germline V gene sequence: CDR1 MNHNS, CDR2 SASEGT. J gave up 6 bases and V 5 bases, and 7 bases lay outside the gene matches. The CDR3 contains 15 residues. The CDR3 is CASSTTSGALDTQYF. The CDR3 DNA follows: TGTGCCAGCAGTACGACTAGCGGGGCCCTTGATACGCAGTATTTT.

The V and J genes are TRBV28 and TRBJ1-1; 8 bases are a match to TRBD1. The CDR3 has 15 residues. Germline CDR1 MDHEN, CDR2 SYDVKM. Trimming cost V 5 bases and J 5 bases; bases outside gene matches: 10. The CDR3 loop is CASSATGQGRTEAFF. As DNA, the CDR3 is TGTGCCAGCAGTGCTACCGGACAGGGTAGAACTGAAGCTTTCTTT.